This T cell receptor beta chain was obtained from a study of blood T cell repertoires in COVID-19. Study as a whole: Acute and convalescent COVID-19 specimens originated in the United States, Italy and Spain. In each case, the material was cDNA or gDNA derived from T cells, B-cell-depleted T cells, or PBMCs.

In the authors' workflow: Nucleated cell counts were estimated from reference gene primer amplification. Using immunoSEQ multiplex PCR, the repertoire was profiled, and TCRdb retains in-frame clones only, with some absent. V, J and clone size derive from that table, while D and trimming were established from the DNA sequence. This table has 95,000 to 120,000 clones, about nine tenths appearing once. Specimen: peripheral blood. The sequence derives from a human donor in a cohort sampled during active COVID-19.

The CDR3 DNA reads as TGTGCCAGCAGTCCCCTAGCGGGAGTCGCCTACAATGAGCAGTTCTTC. Its translation is CASSPLAGVAYNEQFF. The rearrangement links TRBV25-1 to TRBJ2-1, with 10 nucleotides matching TRBD2. V gave up 5 bases and J gave up 2 bases; unmatched junction bases: 6. CDR3 size: 16 residues. CDR1 is MGHDK, CDR2 SYGVNS, per germline.